A selection of T cell receptor beta chains follows, all from one sample in a study of cytomegalovirus exposure and HLA in healthy donors. Method: immunoSEQ multiplex PCR; TCRdb's copy keeps in-frame clones and lacks some. The data hold 150,000 to 200,000 clones, with roughly three quarters observed a single time. Sequenced sample: PBMCs. The receptors were gathered from a young woman in good health and CMV-seronegative. The CDR3 runs from the conserved cysteine through the conserved F or W. Each record gives: CDR3 length, V gene, clone size, J gene, CDR3 protein. Expanded clones are given a class, and other clones once, few, many or no size at all.

length: 15; V: TRBV6-6; size: few; J: TRBJ1-1; CDR3: CASRETGQGRPEAFF
length: 13; V: TRBV25-1; size: few; J: TRBJ2-3; CDR3: CASRGNSGRPWDF
length: 16; V: TRBV5-6; size: -; J: TRBJ1-5; CDR3: CASRRFHRGSNQPQHF
length: 13; V: TRBV9; size: -; J: TRBJ1-2; CDR3: CASSVDSGLGYTF
length: 12; V: TRBV30; size: -; J: TRBJ2-7; CDR3: CAWRGGGYEQYF
length: 14; V: TRBV6-1; size: -; J: TRBJ1-5; CDR3: CASRMKLAHQPQHF
length: 13; V: TRBV10-1; size: few; J: TRBJ1-3; CDR3: CASTTGSGNTIYF
length: 14; V: TRBV30; size: -; J: TRBJ2-6; CDR3: CAWSVQAGANVLTF
length: 13; V: TRBV11-2; size: -; J: TRBJ1-1; CDR3: CASSFQGNTEAFF
length: 16; V: TRBV28; size: -; J: TRBJ1-5; CDR3: CASSLHQGSSNQPQHF
length: 14; V: TRBV5-1; size: few; J: TRBJ2-7; CDR3: CASSSPGQGREQYF
length: 12; V: TRBV27; size: -; J: TRBJ1-2; CDR3: CASSQGNYGYAF